These 17 T cell receptor beta chains originate from one sample sequenced in a study of T cells in Graves' hyperthyroidism and ophthalmopathy. What was amplified from RNA transcripts were TCR beta CDR3 regions. When the TCR CDR3 underwent first-round RT-PCR, the HTBI primer set was used. TCRdb itself ran the multiplex PCR reads through MiXCR, one entry per CDR3 protein. This sample carries about 590,000 distinct CDR3 sequences, 15% to 18% of them seen once, and the ten largest clones take around 7.3%. Input material: blood. These receptor sequences come from a woman in her thirties with Graves' hyperthyroidism.

The genes are TRBV20-1 and TRBJ1-1; TRBD1 matches 11 bases. Losses at the gene ends were 6 bases for V and 4 bases for J; bases not matched to a gene: 16. Germline V gene sequence: CDR1 DFQATT, CDR2 SNEGSKA (reference sequence). The CDR3 has 17 amino acids. The CDR3 DNA follows: TGCAGTGCCAGACGCGGGACAGGGGGACTGTGGGGCACTGAAGCTTTCTTT. Protein: CSARRGTGGLWGTEAFF.

The chain joins TRBV19 to TRBJ2-7; D possibly corresponds to TRBD2 (5 bases). V was shortened by 0 bases and J by 1 base, with 7 bases between the two germline ends. The CDR3 spans 14 residues. Germline loops: CDR1 LNHDA, CDR2 SQIVND (reference sequence). The CDR3 reads CASSIDRGSYEQYF. CDR3 sequence (DNA): TGTGCCAGTAGTATAGACCGGGGATCCTACGAGCAGTACTTC.

CDR3 in DNA: TGTGCCAGCGCTAGCGGGACCACAGATACGCAGTATTTT. This codes for CASASGTTDTQYF. V usage is TRBV11-2 and J usage is TRBJ2-3, with 9 bases matching TRBD2. CDR3 length equals 13 residues. With 8 bases clipped from V and 2 bases from J, the junction kept 2 bases outside the gene matches. Germline lookup yields CDR1 SGHAT and CDR2 FQNNGV.

This clonotype showed up just a few times. The chain has TRBV7-2 and TRBJ1-4; D uncertain. V lost 4 bases, J lost 8 bases, and 20 bases lay in between. Germline V gives CDR1 SGHTA, CDR2 FQGNSA. This CDR3 has 16 amino acids. CDR3 in DNA: TGTGCCAGCAGCTCTAGCGAATCTACGGCGGGCGAAAAACTGTTTTTT. It yields the protein CASSSSESTAGEKLFF.

There are a few counts of this clonotype. One end of the junction varies from germline; a read error may be responsible. V and J are TRBV7-7 and TRBJ2-7; D assignment may be TRBD1 or TRBD2 (6 bases each). Per the germline V gene, CDR1 is SSHAT and CDR2 is FNYEAQ (reference sequence). This CDR3 has 15 residues. The CDR3 region is CASSLVDSGAHEQYF. In DNA form, the CDR3 reads TGTGCTAGCAGCTTAGTCGATTCGGGGGCCCACGAGCAGTACTTC.

About this clonotype: Mismatch with germline at one junction end may stem from a read error. The chain recombines TRBV10-3 with TRBJ1-2; D perhaps matches TRBD1 (5 bases). Germline V CDR1 and CDR2: ENHRY, SYGVKD. The CDR3 is 12 amino acids. The CDR3 sequence is CAISPGGDGCTF. CDR3 sequence (DNA): TGTGCCATCTCCCCCGGGGGGGATGGCTGCACCTTC.

This chain joins TRBV6-5 and TRBJ1-3, with D perhaps matching TRBD1 (6 bases). Germline V gives CDR1 MNHEY, CDR2 SVGAGI. This CDR3 is built from 17 residues. Trimming took off 2 bases at V and 0 bases at J, with 14 bases between the two ends. The DNA of the CDR3 is TGTGCCAGCAGTTACGGGGGGGGGCCCCTCTCTGGAAACACCATATATTTT. This gives the protein CASSYGGGPLSGNTIYF.

This chain links TRBV5-6 with TRBJ2-1; 10 bases agree with TRBD1. V shed 4 bases and J 3 bases; nucleotides not matched to a gene: 7. CDR1 SGHDT and CDR2 YYEEEE come from the germline V gene. The CDR3 length is 16 residues. The CDR3 bases are TGTGCCAGCAGCCGAATCCGGGACAGGGGCTACAATGAGCAGTTCTTC. Its translation: CASSRIRDRGYNEQFF.

The chain uses TRBV6-2 or TRBV6-3 and TRBJ2-1; D is undetermined. Trimming removed 5 bases from V and 6 bases from J, with 11 bases in between. This CDR3 comprises 13 residues. The germline CDR1 and CDR2 sequences are MNHEY and SVGEGT. The CDR3 here is CASSRWSGNEQFF. The CDR3 bases are TGTGCCAGCAGTCGGTGGTCTGGCAATGAGCAGTTCTTC.

This clonotype has at least ten counts. The genes are TRBV7-2 and TRBJ2-7; D call uncertain. The CDR3 runs 16 residues. CDR1 is SGHTA and CDR2 is FQGNSA in the germline V gene. The V end was cut by 5 bases, the J end by 2 bases, with 19 bases between. The CDR3 nucleotides read TGTGCCAGCAGCCCCCAGGTTGTGGTAGGGACCTACGAGCAGTACTTC. Protein product: CASSPQVVVGTYEQYF.

V gene TRBV7-9 combines with J gene TRBJ1-2; D not resolved. From germline, CDR1 is SEHNR and CDR2 FQNEAQ (reference sequence). V was trimmed by 5 bases and J by 4 bases, leaving 8 bases between them. The CDR3 spans 12 residues. CDR3 DNA: TGTGCCAGCAGCCCTAACAGCTATGGCTACACCTTC. This sequence encodes CASSPNSYGYTF.

This clonotype was picked up a small number of times. One junction end disagrees with the germline gene, perhaps due to a read error. V usage is TRBV20-1 and J usage is TRBJ2-3; TRBD2 agrees at 10 bases. The CDR3 covers 16 residues. The germline CDR1 and CDR2 sequences are DFQATT and SNEGSKA (reference sequence). DNA for the CDR3: TGCAGTGCTACGGGACTAGCGCCGTTTAGCACAGATACGCGGTATTTT. Translation gives CSATGLAPFSTDTRYF.

This clonotype was counted many times. The rearrangement joins TRBV7-6 to TRBJ2-1, with D uncertain. This CDR3 is built from 12 residues. The V end lost 2 bases, the J end lost 8 bases, and 7 bases lay between the germline ends. Germline CDR1 and CDR2: SGHVS and FNYEAQ. The CDR3: CASSLNVDEQFF. The CDR3 bases are TGTGCCAGCAGCTTAAATGTGGATGAGCAGTTCTTC.

The table lists this clonotype with many counts. The gene calls are TRBV28 and TRBJ2-7; the D gene is possibly TRBD2 (5 bases). The CDR3 spans 14 residues. Germline V gives CDR1 MDHEN, CDR2 SYDVKM. V lost 8 bases to trimming and J lost 2 bases, with 16 bases between them. The DNA for the CDR3 is TGTGCCAGCGCGGGTCGCAGACCTCCCTACGAGCAGTACTTC. It is translated as CASAGRRPPYEQYF.

With respect to this clonotype: A much more abundant neighbour one base away suggests this may be a read error. J is TRBJ1-1 and V is TRBV20-1, with unresolved D. Per the germline V gene, CDR1 is DFQATT and CDR2 is SNEGSKA (reference sequence). The CDR3 has 15 residues. The CDR3 loop is CGARVAIDMNTEAFF. The CDR3 region has the DNA TGCGGTGCTAGAGTCGCCATAGATATGAACACTGAAGCTTTCTTT.

This clonotype was detected a few times. V usage is TRBV29-1 and J usage is TRBJ2-1; 10 bases match TRBD1. The germline V gene encodes CDR1 SQVTM and CDR2 ANQGSEA. V shed 5 bases and J 0 bases; nucleotides not matched to a gene: 10. This CDR3 region has 17 residues. The CDR3 loop is CSVLGTGATLSYNEQFF. CDR3 coding DNA: TGCAGCGTTCTGGGGACAGGGGCAACACTCTCCTACAATGAGCAGTTCTTC.

This clonotype was detected many times. This sequence joins TRBV7-2 and TRBJ2-7, with 8 bases matching TRBD2. The V gene's germline CDR1 is SGHTA and CDR2 FQGNSA. This CDR3 has 15 residues. J lost 6 bases, V lost 1 base, and 8 bases had no gene match. This CDR3 is CASSLEAGRASEQYF. CDR3 sequence (DNA): TGTGCCAGCAGCTTAGAGGCCGGGAGGGCTTCCGAGCAGTACTTC.